The rows below give T cell receptor beta chains drawn from one sample of a study of shared clonotypes between healthy human individuals. Method: immunoSEQ multiplex PCR; TCRdb's copy keeps in-frame clones and lacks some. The data show fewer than 600,000 clones, with over 60% seen just once and around 13% held by the top ten. Specimen: PBMCs. The receptors stem from a woman in her 40s in good health. Some clones in this sample may be carry-over from other donors' samples. The CDR3 runs from the conserved cysteine through the conserved F or W. Fields, in order: CDR3 length, clone size, J gene, D gene, V gene, CDR3 protein, CDR3 DNA. The D gene is left open where the match is weak. Some rows mark clone size as missing; the rest say once, few, many or name a class of expanded clone.

>15|NA|TRBJ2-5|NA|TRBV15
CATSREGAVQETQYF
TGTGCCACCAGCAGGGAAGGAGCGGTACAAGAGACCCAGTACTTC
>13|many|TRBJ1-2|TRBD1|TRBV7-8
CASSQGGSYGYTF
TGTGCCAGCAGCCAAGGGGGCAGCTATGGCTACACCTTC
>14|NA|TRBJ2-5|TRBD1|TRBV7-2
CASSLEQGRVTQYF
TGTGCCAGCAGCCTAGAACAGGGGCGTGTGACCCAGTACTTC
>13|NA|TRBJ2-1|TRBD2|TRBV28
CASGLAGKNEQFF
TGTGCCAGTGGACTAGCGGGAAAAAACGAGCAGTTCTTC
>15|NA|TRBJ2-2|TRBD1|TRBV5-1
CASSLAGQGTGELFF
TGCGCCAGCAGCTTGGCAGGACAGGGGACCGGGGAGCTGTTTTTT
>14|many|TRBJ2-1|NA|TRBV18
CASSPFRVEDEQFF
TGTGCCAGCTCACCATTCAGGGTTGAAGATGAGCAGTTCTTC
>15|many|TRBJ2-1|NA|TRBV18
CASSSPESSYNEQFF
TGTGCCAGCTCATCCCCCGAGAGCTCCTACAATGAGCAGTTCTTC
>13|NA|TRBJ2-2|NA|TRBV25-1
CASSLYGTGELFF
TGTGCCAGCAGTTTGTACGGCACCGGGGAGCTGTTTTTT
>14|many|TRBJ1-1|TRBD1|TRBV11-2
CASSHGTGGTEAFF
TGTGCCAGCAGCCATGGGACAGGGGGCACTGAAGCTTTCTTT
>14|few|TRBJ2-2|NA|TRBV30
CAWSVLRQTGELFF
TGTGCCTGGAGTGTACTTCGACAGACCGGGGAGCTGTTTTTT
>14|once|TRBJ2-3|NA|TRBV27
CASRLGQYTDTQYF
TGTGCCAGCAGGCTTGGACAGTACACAGATACGCAGTATTTT
>13|NA|TRBJ1-2|NA|TRBV30
CAWSVIAGYGYTF
TGTGCCTGGAGTGTAATTGCTGGTTATGGCTACACCTTC
>13|few|TRBJ2-5|NA|TRBV18
CASSERNQETQYF
TGTGCCAGCTCGGAGCGGAACCAAGAGACCCAGTACTTC
>13|NA|TRBJ2-7|NA|TRBV7-2
CASSLGLIYEQYF
TGTGCCAGCAGCTTGGGACTGATCTACGAGCAGTACTTC
>14|NA|TRBJ2-4|NA|TRBV5-1
CASSRGLAKNIQYF
TGCGCCAGCAGCAGGGGACTAGCCAAAAACATTCAGTACTTC
>20|NA|TRBJ2-7|TRBD2|TRBV13
CASSLGLTGGTNLNFYEQYF
TGTGCCAGCAGCTTAGGCCTAACGGGGGGAACAAACTTGAACTTCTACGAGCAGTACTTC
>13|NA|TRBJ1-1|NA|TRBV5-4
CASSFVAGTEAFF
TGTGCCAGCAGCTTCGTCGCCGGGACTGAAGCTTTCTTT
>14|NA|TRBJ2-3|NA|TRBV11-2
CASSLGLLGDTQYF
TGTGCCAGCAGCTTAGGCCTATTGGGGGATACGCAGTATTTT
>16|NA|TRBJ2-5|NA|TRBV7-8
CASRMGVGSGWETQYF
TGTGCCAGCAGGATGGGGGTCGGGAGCGGGTGGGAGACCCAGTACTTC
>14|NA|TRBJ2-5|TRBD1|TRBV25-1
CASSGGTGRETQYF
TGTGCCAGCAGTGGGGGGACAGGGAGAGAGACCCAGTACTTC
>16|NA|TRBJ1-5|TRBD1|TRBV7-9
CASSLVKGTGFQPQHF
TGTGCCAGCAGCTTAGTAAAAGGGACAGGGTTCCAGCCCCAGCATTTT
>14|NA|TRBJ1-2|NA|TRBV28
CAISGLSLPDGYTF
TGTGCCATATCGGGACTCTCCCTACCGGATGGCTACACCTTC
>14|NA|TRBJ2-5|NA|TRBV10-2
CASSVGGHRETQYF
TGCGCCAGCAGTGTTGGGGGCCACCGTGAGACCCAGTACTTC
>15|NA|TRBJ2-5|NA|TRBV15
CATSRAAAGQETQYF
TGTGCCACCAGCAGAGCTGCGGCCGGCCAAGAGACCCAGTACTTC
>12|NA|TRBJ2-3|NA|TRBV7-9
CASSLERDTQYF
TGTGCCAGCAGCTTAGAGCGGGATACGCAGTATTTT
>16|NA|TRBJ2-1|NA|TRBV7-3
CASSLTGWDTYNEQFF
TGTGCCAGCAGCTTAACCGGTTGGGATACCTACAATGAGCAGTTCTTC
>18|NA|TRBJ2-6|TRBD2|TRBV10-2
CASRGSGGKSSGANVLTF
TGCGCCAGCAGGGGTTCCGGGGGGAAGAGCTCTGGGGCCAACGTCCTGACTTTC
>13|once|TRBJ2-7|NA|TRBV7-8
CASSLDRAYEQYF
TGTGCCAGCAGCTTAGACAGGGCCTACGAGCAGTACTTC
>15|few|TRBJ2-6|NA|TRBV5-4
CASSLGSSGANVLTF
TGTGCCAGCAGCTTGGGAAGCTCTGGGGCCAACGTCCTGACTTTC
>14|NA|TRBJ2-1|NA|TRBV19
CASRPRDTYNEQFF
TGTGCCAGTAGACCCCGGGACACCTACAATGAGCAGTTCTTC
>15|NA|TRBJ2-5|TRBD1|TRBV7-2
CASSLIRGPGETQYF
TGTGCCAGCAGCTTAATCAGGGGGCCGGGAGAGACCCAGTACTTC
>12|NA|TRBJ2-1|NA|TRBV29-1
CSVEELSNEQFF
TGCAGCGTTGAAGAACTCTCCAATGAGCAGTTCTTC
>19|few|TRBJ2-1|TRBD2|TRBV9
CASSPGTSGIPSSYNEQFF
TGTGCCAGCAGCCCAGGGACTAGCGGGATCCCTAGCTCCTACAATGAGCAGTTCTTC
>16|NA|TRBJ2-2|NA|TRBV5-4
CASSRRWAGSTGELFF
TGTGCCAGCAGCCGCAGATGGGCGGGTAGCACCGGGGAGCTGTTTTTT
>15|NA|TRBJ1-3|NA|TRBV6-1
CASSEAGFSGNTIYF
TGTGCCAGCAGTGAAGCAGGGTTCTCTGGAAACACCATATATTTT
>19|NA|TRBJ1-5|NA|TRBV11-2
CASSLIGLRRPYSNQPQHF
TGTGCCAGCAGCTTAATAGGGCTCAGGAGACCCTATAGCAATCAGCCCCAGCATTTT
>13|NA|TRBJ1-1|NA|TRBV5-4
CASSLSPQGEAFF
TGTGCCAGCAGCTTGAGCCCCCAGGGTGAAGCTTTCTTT
>15|few|TRBJ2-3|TRBD2|TRBV10-3
CAISPGLAGVVTQYF
TGTGCCATCAGTCCCGGACTAGCGGGAGTGGTTACGCAGTATTTT
>15|NA|TRBJ1-2|NA|TRBV4-1
CASSQALGLSYGYTF
TGCGCCAGCAGCCAAGCCTTGGGACTGAGCTATGGCTACACCTTC
>17|NA|TRBJ2-1|TRBD2|TRBV7-2
CASSLGRSGRGYNEQFF
TGTGCCAGCAGCTTAGGGCGTAGCGGGAGGGGGTACAATGAGCAGTTCTTC
>15|NA|TRBJ2-7|NA|TRBV5-1
CASSLEPGSTNEQYF
TGCGCCAGCAGCTTGGAGCCGGGTTCCACCAACGAGCAGTACTTC
>17|NA|TRBJ2-7|NA|TRBV5-6
CASSRPLGGGGSTEQYF
TGTGCCAGCAGCCGACCTTTAGGAGGAGGGGGGTCTACGGAGCAGTACTTC
>12|NA|TRBJ2-5|NA|TRBV29-1
CSVGTPGATQYF
TGCAGCGTCGGGACACCGGGGGCGACCCAGTACTTC
>13|once|TRBJ1-4|TRBD1|TRBV29-1
CSVGDYRGEKLFF
TGCAGCGTTGGGGATTACAGGGGTGAAAAACTGTTTTTT
>16|NA|TRBJ2-5|NA|TRBV18
CASSSAAGRYSETQYF
TGTGCCAGCTCATCCGCCGCGGGCAGGTACTCGGAGACCCAGTACTTC
>11|NA|TRBJ2-1|NA|TRBV20-1
CSALAFDEQFF
TGCAGTGCTCTAGCTTTCGATGAGCAGTTCTTC
>15|NA|TRBJ2-7|NA|TRBV5-5
CASSLKAGNIYEQYF
TGTGCCAGCAGCTTGAAAGCGGGTAATATCTACGAGCAGTACTTC
>17|once|TRBJ2-7|TRBD2|TRBV28
CASRQGLAGGNVYEQYF
TGTGCCAGCAGACAGGGACTAGCGGGAGGGAACGTCTACGAGCAGTACTTC
>12|NA|TRBJ1-3|NA|TRBV29-1
CSVRTSGNTIYF
TGCAGCGTTAGGACATCAGGAAACACCATATATTTT
>14|NA|TRBJ2-1|NA|TRBV6-6
CASSYDPGSDEQFF
TGTGCCAGCAGTTACGACCCGGGAAGCGATGAGCAGTTCTTC
>14|few|TRBJ1-2|TRBD1|TRBV10-2
CASRGTGVVHGYTF
TGCGCCAGCAGGGGGACAGGGGTCGTCCATGGCTACACCTTC
>15|NA|TRBJ1-5|TRBD1|TRBV28
CASTGAGQVNQPQHF
TGTGCCAGCACAGGGGCGGGACAGGTCAATCAGCCCCAGCATTTT
>15|NA|TRBJ1-4|NA|TRBV28
CASSLPRGANEKLFF
TGTGCCAGCAGTTTACCTCGGGGGGCTAATGAAAAACTGTTTTTT
>14|NA|TRBJ1-4|TRBD1|TRBV15
CATSKAGGRMKLFF
TGTGCCACCAGCAAGGCAGGGGGAAGGATGAAACTGTTTTTT
>14|NA|TRBJ2-1|NA|TRBV2
CASSEQGRGYEQFF
TGTGCCAGCAGTGAACAGGGCAGGGGTTATGAGCAGTTCTTC
>14|NA|TRBJ1-1|NA|TRBV5-5
CASSSDLRGTEAFF
TGTGCCAGCAGCTCGGACCTCCGAGGGACTGAAGCTTTCTTT
>18|few|TRBJ2-7|NA|TRBV9
CASPEAGKTRQVPYEQYF
TGTGCCAGCCCCGAAGCTGGTAAGACTAGGCAGGTTCCCTACGAGCAGTACTTC